The clone carrying this TCR beta chain was recorded at least ten times. Antigen: not known. The sample's time point: persistent/refractory GD, antithyroid drugs over 5 years with positive TRAb. After RNA was extracted from PBMCs, the TCR library was made from it. Graves' disease diagnosis used American Thyroid Association guidelines. Each patient gave approximately 9.2 milliliters of EDTA-anticoagulated peripheral blood. The data were taken from a study of regulatory T cells in long-lasting Graves disease. Across the study: Persistent cases took antithyroid drugs over 5 years and stayed TSH receptor antibody positive. General study results and limits: The study examined only peripheral blood, not thyroid tissue.

In building TCR beta libraries, iRepertoire HTBI primers were used together with Arm-PCR of CDR3 regions. A single record per CDR3 protein comes from TCRdb applying MiXCR to the multiplex PCR reads. The sample shows about 430,000 distinct CDR3 sequences, about 21% of them seen only once. Sequencing used peripheral blood mononuclear cells (PBMCs), obtained when the disease was refractory, from a patient treated with antithyroid drugs. The sequence was collected from a female donor with Graves disease.

The CDR3, as DNA: TGTGCCAGCAGTTTTTCTGCGGGAGGGGGAGAGACCCAGTACTTC. Translation gives CASSFSAGGGETQYF. This chain links TRBV12-3 or TRBV12-4 with TRBJ2-5; 9 bases align to TRBD2. This CDR3 contains 15 residues. The V segment lost 3 bases and the J segment 4 bases; nucleotides outside the gene matches: 6.